These 18 T cell receptor beta chains share one sample of origin, sequenced in a study of response to subunit inactivated influenza vaccine. TCRdb ran MiXCR on the RT-PCR reads and lists one entry per CDR3 protein. The profile shows about 530,000 distinct CDR3 sequences, approximately 13% of them singletons. Here the sequenced sample was PBMCs from blood, taken about 40 days after vaccination. The receptors were gathered from a man aged 50-59 years who received an inactivated influenza vaccine.

There are a few counts of this clonotype. This chain joins TRBV15 and TRBJ2-2; 7 positions agree with TRBD1. J was trimmed by 2 bases and V by 0 bases; bases with no gene match: 6. Germline assignment: CDR1 LNHNV and CDR2 YYDKDF (reference sequence). The CDR3 covers 17 residues. The CDR3 loop is CATSREPTGPNTGELFF. For the CDR3, the DNA is TGTGCCACCAGCAGAGAGCCGACAGGGCCCAACACCGGGGAGCTGTTTTTT.

This clonotype appeared a few times. The V call is TRBV6-5, the J call TRBJ2-1, with 7 bases identical to TRBD1. V trimming: 8 bases; J trimming: 7 bases; junction bases outside the gene matches: 5. CDR3 length: 12 amino acids. Germline CDR1 and CDR2: MNHEY and SVGAGI. The CDR3 region is CASRQGGNEQFF. The CDR3 DNA sequence: TGTGCCAGCCGACAGGGCGGGAATGAGCAGTTCTTC.

This clonotype was counted a few times. The V and J genes are TRBV7-9 and TRBJ2-7; no reliable D call. Between the trimmed V and J ends, which lost 5 bases and 2 bases, there was a span of 13 bases. Germline-derived CDR1 and CDR2 are SEHNR and FQNEAQ (reference sequence). This CDR3 spans 14 amino acids. The DNA of the CDR3 is TGTGCCAGCAGCGCAGGATTGGGGACCTACGAGCAGTACTTC. It specifies CASSAGLGTYEQYF.

In its sample, this clonotype was seen a few times. The chain recombines TRBV4-3 with TRBJ2-1; TRBD2 matches 12 bases. The junction had 8 bases not matched to a gene; V was cut back by 0 bases and J by 8 bases. Germline V CDR1 and CDR2: LGHNA, YSLEER. The CDR3 extends over 17 amino acids. The CDR3 sequence is CASSQDRLLAGGDEQFF. CDR3 sequence (DNA): TGCGCCAGCAGCCAAGATCGGCTACTAGCGGGAGGCGATGAGCAGTTCTTC.

This clonotype showed up just a few times. The chain recombines TRBV7-8 with TRBJ2-7; unclear D gene. There are 12 residues in the CDR3. Trimming stripped 0 bases from V and 5 bases from J, with 5 bases between. Germline loops: CDR1 SGHVS, CDR2 FQNEAQ. The CDR3 sequence is CASSLATHEQYF. CDR3 DNA sequence: TGTGCCAGCAGCTTAGCGACCCACGAGCAGTACTTC.

In its sample, this clonotype was seen a few times. J is TRBJ2-1 and V is TRBV7-3; no firm D call. Between the trimmed V and J ends, which lost 5 bases and 6 bases, there was a span of 17 bases. CDR1 SGHTA and CDR2 FQGTGA come from the germline V gene. This CDR3 comprises 15 residues. The CDR3 is CASSPQRLSLNEQFF. DNA of the CDR3: TGTGCCAGCAGCCCGCAGCGCCTGTCTCTCAATGAGCAGTTCTTC.

This clonotype was counted only a few times. For the CDR3, the DNA is TGTGCCAGCAGTTACGCCCGGGGACAGCAAACCTACGAGCAGTACTTC. Its translation: CASSYARGQQTYEQYF. The rearrangement links TRBV6-2 or TRBV6-3 to TRBJ2-7; 7 bases map to TRBD1. J gave up 2 bases and V 2 bases, and 9 bases lay outside the gene matches. The CDR3 spans 16 residues. The germline V gene has CDR1 MNHEY and CDR2 SVGEGT.

The chain is built from TRBV20-1 and TRBJ2-3, with unresolved D. The ends were cut back, 3 bases at V and 6 bases at J, with 10 bases in the middle. The CDR3 length is 12 residues. Germline assignment: CDR1 DFQATT and CDR2 SNEGSKA (reference sequence). The CDR3 reads CSASTIGDTQYF. CDR3 sequence (DNA): TGCAGTGCTAGCACCATTGGGGATACGCAGTATTTT.

The chain joins TRBV3-1 to TRBJ2-7; D may match TRBD1 or TRBD2 (5 bases each). The CDR3 length is 16 residues. Trimming left V 1 base short and J 2 bases short, with 15 bases between. In germline, CDR1 is LGHDT, CDR2 YNNKEL (reference sequence). CDR3 region: CASSQVPGWGTYEQYF. CDR3 DNA sequence: TGTGCCAGCAGCCAAGTCCCAGGGTGGGGGACCTACGAGCAGTACTTC.

This clonotype was recorded a few times. The rearrangement links TRBV18 to TRBJ1-4; D not certain. The CDR3 is 15 amino acids. The germline V gene encodes CDR1 KGHSH and CDR2 LQKENI. Between the trimmed V and J ends, which lost 1 base and 7 bases, there was a span of 13 bases. This CDR3 is CASSPRGSDSEKLFF. The CDR3, as DNA: TGTGCCAGCTCACCACGGGGTTCGGATAGTGAAAAACTGTTTTTT.

The CDR3 region is CASSPPGRGRAVEQYF. CDR3 in DNA: TGTGCCAGCAGCCCCCCCGGTCGCGGGAGGGCCGTCGAGCAGTACTTC. The chain is built from TRBV9 and TRBJ2-7; TRBD2 aligns across 9 bases. With 4 bases clipped from V and 6 bases from J, the junction kept 14 bases outside the gene matches. The CDR3 spans 16 residues. Looked up from germline, CDR1 is SGDLS and CDR2 is YYNGEE.

The chain has TRBV20-1 and TRBJ2-1; TRBD1 might be the D (5 bases). The CDR3 totals 14 residues. CDR1 and CDR2 (germline): DFQATT, SNEGSKA (reference sequence). Trimming cost V 0 bases and J 13 bases, with 19 bases left between them. CDR3 residues: CSARDQGVVSSQFF. CDR3 in DNA: TGCAGTGCTAGAGATCAGGGTGTGGTCAGCTCTCAGTTCTTC.

V is TRBV4-3 and J is TRBJ1-1; D is uncertain. Germline values: CDR1 LGHNA, CDR2 YSLEER. Trimming shortened V by 4 bases and J by 6 bases, and 15 bases separated the two germline ends. The CDR3 is 14 amino acids. This chain's CDR3 is CASSPQVAYAEAFF. CDR3 sequence (DNA): TGCGCCAGCAGCCCGCAAGTAGCGTACGCTGAAGCTTTCTTT.

The rearrangement joins TRBV5-8 to TRBJ2-2; D unresolved. CDR1 and CDR2 (germline): SGHTS, YDEGEE. Trimming took 2 bases from V and 2 from J, leaving 7 bases between them. CDR3 size: 14 residues. CDR3 protein: CASSFDANTGELFF. CDR3 coding DNA: TGTGCCAGCAGCTTCGACGCCAACACCGGGGAGCTGTTTTTT. Supplemented by reference TRBV5-8 and TRBJ2-2, the full variable domain reads EAGVTQSPTHLIKTRGQQATLRCSPISGHTSVYWYQQALGLGLQFLLWYDEGEERNRGNFPPRFSGRQFPNYSSELNVNALELEDSALYLCASSFDANTGELFFGEGSRLTVL.

This clonotype was detected many times. V usage is TRBV28 and J usage is TRBJ2-2; 9 bases align to TRBD2. CDR1 and CDR2 (germline): MDHEN, SYDVKM. The CDR3 length is 15 residues. With 6 bases clipped from V and 4 bases from J, the junction kept 6 bases outside the gene matches. DNA of the CDR3: TGTGCCAGCAGCCAGGCTAGCGGGGTCACCGGGGAGCTGTTTTTT. Protein: CASSQASGVTGELFF.

The chain employs TRBV18 and TRBJ2-5; 8 nucleotides match TRBD1. The ends lost 3 bases at V and 0 bases at J; junction bases unmatched: 9. Germline CDR1 and CDR2: KGHSH and LQKENI. The CDR3 spans 17 residues. This CDR3 is CASSPLDRVRYQETQYF. The DNA of the CDR3 is TGTGCCAGCTCACCCCTGGACAGGGTGAGGTACCAAGAGACCCAGTACTTC.

V usage is TRBV3-1 and J usage is TRBJ2-1; perhaps D is TRBD1 or TRBD2 (5 bases each). V lost 6 bases and J lost 0, with 21 bases in between. This CDR3 spans 18 amino acids. Germline-derived CDR1 and CDR2 are LGHDT and YNNKEL (reference sequence). CDR3 bases: TGTGCCAGCAGTTCGAGGGGTTCCACGACGAGCTCCTACAATGAGCAGTTCTTC. This sequence encodes CASSSRGSTTSSYNEQFF.

V is TRBV3-1 and J is TRBJ1-6; D is unclear. Germline lookup yields CDR1 LGHDT and CDR2 YNNKEL (reference sequence). V was trimmed by 2 bases and J by 0 bases, leaving 14 bases between them. The CDR3 extends over 18 amino acids. The CDR3 loop reads CASSQSTGFSSYNSPLHF. DNA of the CDR3: TGTGCCAGCAGCCAAAGCACGGGCTTCAGCTCCTATAATTCACCCCTCCACTTT.